A selection of T cell receptor beta chains follows, all from one sample in a study of control samples from healthy donors and cancer patients. The repertoire was sequenced with immunoSEQ multiplex PCR; TCRdb's copy has only in-frame clones and lacks some. The table records around 30,000 clones, approximately 91% of them present only once. The sample consisted of PBMCs. The source of these receptors is a man aged 45-65 years with lung cancer. Each CDR3 is given with its conserved first and last residue. The D gene is left open where the match is weak. Clone size is shown for a subset of rows, as once, few, many or a class of expanded clone.

CDR3aa	CDR3nt	abundance	v_gene	j_gene	d_gene
CASSLGQGDGYTF	TGCGCCAGCAGCTTGGGACAGGGGGATGGCTACACCTTC	.	TRBV5-1	TRBJ1-2	TRBD1
CASSSGPGQLYEQYF	TGTGCCAGCAGCAGCGGTCCAGGACAGCTCTACGAGCAGTACTTC	.	TRBV7-2	TRBJ2-7	.
CASSWGQGGNYGYTF	TGTGCCAGCAGCTGGGGACAGGGGGGAAACTATGGCTACACCTTC	.	TRBV7-2	TRBJ1-2	TRBD1
CSARKAEQFF	TGCAGTGCTAGGAAAGCGGAGCAGTTCTTC	.	TRBV20-1	TRBJ2-1	.
CASSSRASGTSGFSSYNEQFF	TGTGCCAGCAGCTCACGGGCCTCCGGGACTAGCGGGTTTAGCTCCTACAATGAGCAGTTCTTC	.	TRBV7-3	TRBJ2-1	TRBD2
CASRTGLAGGPSSYEQYF	TGTGCCAGCCGGACTGGACTAGCGGGGGGGCCTAGCTCCTACGAGCAGTACTTC	.	TRBV6-4	TRBJ2-7	TRBD2
CASGQGAPGANVLTF	TGTGCCAGCGGACAGGGGGCGCCTGGGGCCAACGTCCTGACTTTC	.	TRBV28	TRBJ2-6	TRBD1
CASSPPGLAQETQYF	TGTGCCAGCTCACCACCGGGACTAGCCCAAGAGACCCAGTACTTC	.	TRBV18	TRBJ2-5	TRBD2
CASSRQLNQPQHF	TGTGCCAGCAGCCGCCAACTCAATCAGCCCCAGCATTTT	.	TRBV3-1/TRBV3-2	TRBJ1-5	.
CASSPSMIQETQYF	TGCGCCAGCAGCCCATCCATGATACAAGAGACCCAGTACTTC	.	TRBV5-1	TRBJ2-5	.
CASSYSASSGNTIYF	TGCGCCAGCAGCTATTCTGCGTCGTCTGGAAACACCATATATTTT	once	TRBV5-1	TRBJ1-3	.
CASSSKAPLAGGYNEQFF	TGTGCCAGCAGCTCGAAAGCGCCCCTAGCGGGGGGATACAATGAGCAGTTCTTC	.	TRBV5-5	TRBJ2-1	TRBD2
CASSLAGQFDEQYF	TGTGCCAGCAGCTTAGCGGGACAGTTCGACGAGCAGTACTTC	.	TRBV7-9	TRBJ2-7	TRBD1
CASSVFSVNTGELFF	TGTGCCAGCAGTGTGTTTTCGGTGAACACCGGGGAGCTGTTTTTT	.	TRBV2	TRBJ2-2	.
CASSGGPSGQEAQYF	TGTGCCAGTAGCGGTGGGCCTAGCGGGCAGGAGGCCCAGTACTTC	.	TRBV19	TRBJ2-5	TRBD2
CASSRQDTEAFF	TGTGCCAGCAGCCGTCAGGACACTGAAGCTTTCTTT	few	TRBV28	TRBJ1-1	.
CASSFLTGESTGELFF	TGCGCCAGCAGCTTTCTGACAGGGGAGAGTACCGGGGAGCTGTTTTTT	.	TRBV5-1	TRBJ2-2	TRBD1
CASQSDLNTEAFF	TGTGCCAGCCAATCTGACCTGAACACTGAAGCTTTCTTT	.	TRBV2	TRBJ1-1	.
CASSLGGVLMNTEAFF	TGTGCCAGCAGCTTAGGGGGTGTATTGATGAACACTGAAGCTTTCTTT	.	TRBV7-8	TRBJ1-1	.
CASSPGTGYEKLFF	TGTGCCAGCAGTCCCGGGACAGGGTATGAAAAACTGTTTTTT	.	TRBV7-9	TRBJ1-4	TRBD1